This TCR beta chain was obtained from a study of T cell repertoires in aging, cancer and after chemotherapy. Overall study: Chronic lymphocytic leukemia patients on fludarabine- or bendamustine-based regimens gave paired samples before and after chemotherapy. Study results and caveats: Thymic emigration or peripheral T cell expansion may be impaired by lymphoid organ infiltration in hematological cancer.

CDR3 length: 14 residues. The V and J ends lost 2 bases and 6 bases, in that order; junction bases with no gene match: 2. TCR beta rearrangements were amplified from peripheral blood genomic DNA. A remark on this clonotype: Antigen specificity is unknown.

TRB rearrangements spanning V, D and J were amplified using mixed TRB-A/B primers. TCRdb reprocessed the multiplex PCR reads with MiXCR, giving one entry per CDR3 protein. The sample carries roughly 1,300 distinct CDR3 sequences, 46% recorded once. The chain carries TRBV12-3 or TRBV12-4 and TRBJ2-1, with 9 bases lining up with TRBD1. The specimen was blood. This sequence was found in a human donor with a blood cancer. The CDR3 bases are TGTGCCAGCAGTTTATGGGACAGGGCCAATGAGCAGTTCTTC. It is translated as CASSLWDRANEQFF.